This T cell receptor beta chain was sequenced for a study of Ad26.COV2.S vaccination and SARS-CoV-2 variants. Study details: In the COV1001 trial, the donor was in the Ad26.COV2.S arm. Intramuscular Ad26.COV2.S at 5x10^10 or 1x10^11 viral particles.

The repertoire was sequenced with immunoSEQ multiplex PCR; TCRdb's copy has only in-frame clones and lacks some. The data contain approximately 350,000 clones, about 80% of them seen just once; the ten biggest clones take up around 7.3%. V was cut by 0 bases and J by 2 bases, with 8 bases left in between. CDR1 is SGDLS, CDR2 YYNGEE, per germline. This CDR3 region has 14 residues. This clone was observed a single time. Treatment specified: 15 to 20 received Ad26.COV2.S at low or high dose, single or two shots; roughly 5 received placebo; per-sample allocation not given. Each sample was drawn 63 days after the first injection (of vaccine or placebo). An Ad26 vector was used to express Wuhan-strain SARS-CoV-2 spike as the vaccine.

Material: peripheral blood, obtained in a trial of Ad26.COV2.S vaccine versus placebo. This chain connects TRBV9 to TRBJ1-2; D is ambiguous. This TCR derives from a person aged 18 to 65 who received the Ad26.COV2.S COVID-19 vaccine or a placebo. DNA of the CDR3: TGTGCCAGCAGCGTAGGTCCGGCCAACTATGGCTACACCTTC. Its protein is CASSVGPANYGYTF.